The clone carrying this T cell receptor (beta chain) was seen at least ten times. Its cognate antigen is unknown. The data were taken from a study of response to subunit inactivated influenza vaccine. TCRdb processed the RT-PCR reads anew with MiXCR; each CDR3 protein has one entry. The table lists 500,000 to 700,000 distinct CDR3 sequences, 20% to 25% of them singletons. Overall study findings and caveats: New T cells are recruited in small numbers by each seasonal influenza vaccination, according to the authors' suggestion.

CDR1 and CDR2 from the germline V gene are DFQATT and SNEGSKA (reference sequence). With 5 bases removed from V and 3 bases from J, the gap between germline ends came to 11 bases. CDR3 length: 14 residues. The same sample was also studied in work on T cells expressing NK-cell markers. That source notes: The authors generated TCR beta cDNA through 5'RACE template switching with UMIs. Beta-chain profiling covered CD3+CD56+NKG2C+, CD3+CD56+NKG2C- and CD3+CD56-NKG2C+ sorted subsets. Just one sequenced donor of eight was HCMV-seronegative, while seven were seropositive.

J is TRBJ1-6 and V is TRBV20-1; D may be TRBD1 (6 bases). The receptor was derived from a man aged 45-60 years who received an inactivated influenza vaccine. The source material was CD4+ T cells sorted from PBMCs, sampled 11 to 12 days after vaccination. This CDR3 reads CSAFTGSYNSPLHF. In nucleotides, the CDR3 is TGCAGTGCTTTTACAGGGAGCTATAATTCACCCCTCCACTTT.